What follows is one T cell receptor beta chain and its context. These data are taken from a study of T cell changes during pregnancy in multiple sclerosis. The CDR3 has 12 residues. Germline assignment: CDR1 SGHRS and CDR2 YFSETQ. The V and J ends lost 2 bases and 4 bases respectively, with 6 bases between them. TCRdb's table, derived via immunoSEQ multiplex PCR, lists solely in-frame clones and lacks some. The profile shows about 77,000 clones, approximately 91% of them singletons. The specimen was peripheral blood, collected before pregnancy. This clonotype was obtained from a female donor with multiple sclerosis, enrolled in a pregnancy study. The chain couples TRBV5-1 to TRBJ2-5; D not resolved. The CDR3 nucleotides read TGCGCCAGCAGCTTAACGGGAGAGACCCAGTACTTC. This gives the protein CASSLTGETQYF.